The sequence of this TCR beta chain was determined in a study of shared clonotypes between healthy human individuals. Study-wide results and limits: It was the non-shared clonotypes that had lower generation probabilities than clonotypes shared by all four donors. The study generally estimated greater richness for naive than memory subsets.

A remark on this clone: Antigen unknown.

The CDR3 is made up of 15 amino acids. CDR1 and CDR2 (germline): MGHRA, YSYEKL. Deletions cut 1 base from V and 4 bases from J, with 13 bases between. Clones were sequenced by immunoSEQ multiplex PCR, and TCRdb holds only the in-frame ones, with some missing. The sample has fewer than 3 million clones, about 90% seen once; the top ten hold about 0.41%. Source material: naive CD4+ T cells from PBMCs. The subset denotes: CD45RA+ positively selected. The sequence was obtained from a man aged 18 to 30 in good health. Some clones in this sample may be carry-over from other donors' samples. The rearrangement uses TRBV4-1 and TRBJ1-2; D uncertain. CDR3 sequence: CASSQAETLLYGYTF. CDR3 nucleotide sequence: TGCGCCAGCAGCCAAGCAGAAACACTCCTCTATGGCTACACCTTC.